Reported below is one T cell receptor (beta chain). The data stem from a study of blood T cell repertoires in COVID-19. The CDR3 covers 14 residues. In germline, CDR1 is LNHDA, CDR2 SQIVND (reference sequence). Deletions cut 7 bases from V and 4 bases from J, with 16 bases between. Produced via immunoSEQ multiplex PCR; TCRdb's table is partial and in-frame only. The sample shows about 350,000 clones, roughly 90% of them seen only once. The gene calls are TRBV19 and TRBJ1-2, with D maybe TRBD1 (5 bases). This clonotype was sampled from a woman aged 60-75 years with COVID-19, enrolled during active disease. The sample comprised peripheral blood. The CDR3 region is CASTPRAGIYGYTF. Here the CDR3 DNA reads TGTGCCAGTACCCCCAGGGCAGGGATCTATGGCTACACCTTC.